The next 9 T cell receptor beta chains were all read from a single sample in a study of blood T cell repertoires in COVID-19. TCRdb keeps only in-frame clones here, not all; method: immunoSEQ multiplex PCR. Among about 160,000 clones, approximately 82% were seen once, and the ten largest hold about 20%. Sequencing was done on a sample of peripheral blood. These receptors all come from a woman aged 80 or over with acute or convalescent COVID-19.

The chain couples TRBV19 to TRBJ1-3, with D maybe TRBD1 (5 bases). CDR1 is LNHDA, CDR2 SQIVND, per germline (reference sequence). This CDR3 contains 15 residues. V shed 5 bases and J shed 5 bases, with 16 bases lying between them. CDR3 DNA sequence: TGTGCCAGTAGTGTCCCAGGGAACGCGCGAAACACCATATATTTT. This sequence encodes CASSVPGNARNTIYF.

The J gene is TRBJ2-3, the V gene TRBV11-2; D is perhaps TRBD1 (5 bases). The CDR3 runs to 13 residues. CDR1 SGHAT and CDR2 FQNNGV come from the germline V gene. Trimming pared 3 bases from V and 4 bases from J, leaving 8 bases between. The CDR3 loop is CASSFGAPDTQYF. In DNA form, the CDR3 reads TGTGCCAGCAGCTTTGGGGCCCCAGATACGCAGTATTTT.

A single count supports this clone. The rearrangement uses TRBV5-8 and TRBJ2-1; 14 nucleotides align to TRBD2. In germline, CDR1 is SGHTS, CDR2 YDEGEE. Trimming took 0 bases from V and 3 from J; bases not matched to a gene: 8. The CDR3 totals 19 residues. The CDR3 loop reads CASSLERGLAGVIYNEQFF. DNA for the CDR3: TGTGCCAGCAGCTTGGAGAGGGGACTAGCGGGAGTCATCTACAATGAGCAGTTCTTC.

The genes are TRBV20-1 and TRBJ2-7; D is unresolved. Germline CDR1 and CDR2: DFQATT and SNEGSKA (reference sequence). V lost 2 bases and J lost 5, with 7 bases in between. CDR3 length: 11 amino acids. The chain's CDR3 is CSARQKNEQYF. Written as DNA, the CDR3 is TGCAGTGCTAGACAGAAGAACGAGCAGTACTTC.

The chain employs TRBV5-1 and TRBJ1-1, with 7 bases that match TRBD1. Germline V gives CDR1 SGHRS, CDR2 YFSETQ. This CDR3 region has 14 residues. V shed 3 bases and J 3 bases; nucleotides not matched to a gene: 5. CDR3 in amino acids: CASSSRQGHTEAFF. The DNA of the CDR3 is TGCGCCAGCAGCTCCAGACAGGGACACACTGAAGCTTTCTTT. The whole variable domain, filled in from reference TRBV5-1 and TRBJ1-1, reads KAGVTQTPRYLIKTRGQQVTLSCSPISGHRSVSWYQQTPGQGLQFLFEYFSETQRNKGNFPGRFSGRQFSNSRSEMNVSTLELGDSALYLCASSSRQGHTEAFFGQGTRLTVV.

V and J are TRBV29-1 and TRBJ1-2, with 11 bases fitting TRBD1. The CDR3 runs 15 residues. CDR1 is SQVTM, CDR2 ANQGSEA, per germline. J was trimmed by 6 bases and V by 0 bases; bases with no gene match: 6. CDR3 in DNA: TGCAGCGTTGAAGATCGGACAGGGGGCACGAATGGCTACACCTTC. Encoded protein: CSVEDRTGGTNGYTF.

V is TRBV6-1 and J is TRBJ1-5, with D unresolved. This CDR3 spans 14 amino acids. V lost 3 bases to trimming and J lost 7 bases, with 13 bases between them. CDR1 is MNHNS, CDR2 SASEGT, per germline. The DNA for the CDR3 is TGTGCCAGCAGTGATAGGAGGGATATACAGCCCCAGCATTTT. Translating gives CASSDRRDIQPQHF.

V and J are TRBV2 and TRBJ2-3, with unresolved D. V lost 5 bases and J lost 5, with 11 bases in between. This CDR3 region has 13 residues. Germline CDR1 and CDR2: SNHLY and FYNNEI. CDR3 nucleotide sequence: TGTGCCAGCAGTTATCGACTCGAAGATACGCAGTATTTT. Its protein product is CASSYRLEDTQYF.

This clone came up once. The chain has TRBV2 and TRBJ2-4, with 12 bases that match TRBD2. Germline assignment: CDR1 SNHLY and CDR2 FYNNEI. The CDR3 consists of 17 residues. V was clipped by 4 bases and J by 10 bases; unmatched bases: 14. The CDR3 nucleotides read TGTGCCAGCAGTGGCCAGCTGACTAGCGGGGGCCCACGTATTCAGTACTTC. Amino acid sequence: CASSGQLTSGGPRIQYF.